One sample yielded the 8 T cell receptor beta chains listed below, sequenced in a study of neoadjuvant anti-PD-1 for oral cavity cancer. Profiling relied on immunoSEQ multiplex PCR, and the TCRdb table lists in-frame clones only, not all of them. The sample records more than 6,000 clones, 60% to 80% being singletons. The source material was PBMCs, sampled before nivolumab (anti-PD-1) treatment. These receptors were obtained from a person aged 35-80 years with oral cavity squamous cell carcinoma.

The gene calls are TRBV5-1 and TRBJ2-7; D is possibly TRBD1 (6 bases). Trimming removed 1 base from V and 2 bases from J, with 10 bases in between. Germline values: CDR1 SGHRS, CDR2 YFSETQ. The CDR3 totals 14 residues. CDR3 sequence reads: CASSLTQGPYEQYF. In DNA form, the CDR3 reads TGCGCCAGCAGCTTGACACAGGGCCCCTACGAGCAGTACTTC. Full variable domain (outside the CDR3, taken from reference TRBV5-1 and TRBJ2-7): KAGVTQTPRYLIKTRGQQVTLSCSPISGHRSVSWYQQTPGQGLQFLFEYFSETQRNKGNFPGRFSGRQFSNSRSEMNVSTLELGDSALYLCASSLTQGPYEQYFGPGTRLTVT.

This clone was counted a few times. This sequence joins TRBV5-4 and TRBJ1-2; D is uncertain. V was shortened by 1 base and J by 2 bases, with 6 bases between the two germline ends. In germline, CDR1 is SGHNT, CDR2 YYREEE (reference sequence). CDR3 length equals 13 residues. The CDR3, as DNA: TGTGCCAGCAGCTTGTTGGGAAACTATGGCTACACCTTC. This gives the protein CASSLLGNYGYTF.

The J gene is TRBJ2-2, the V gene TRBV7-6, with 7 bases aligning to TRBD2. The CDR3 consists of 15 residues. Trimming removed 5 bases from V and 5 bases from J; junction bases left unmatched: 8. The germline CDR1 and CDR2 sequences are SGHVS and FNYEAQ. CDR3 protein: CASSHKSGVTGELFF. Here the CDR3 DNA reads TGTGCCAGCAGCCATAAAAGCGGGGTGACCGGGGAGCTGTTTTTT.

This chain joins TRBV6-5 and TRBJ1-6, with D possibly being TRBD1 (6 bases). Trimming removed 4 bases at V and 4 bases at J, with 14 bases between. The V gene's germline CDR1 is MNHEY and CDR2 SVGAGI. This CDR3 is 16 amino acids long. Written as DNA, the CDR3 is TGTGCCAGCAGTTCCCTTCAGGGGCTTTATAATTCACCCCTCCACTTT. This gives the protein CASSSLQGLYNSPLHF.

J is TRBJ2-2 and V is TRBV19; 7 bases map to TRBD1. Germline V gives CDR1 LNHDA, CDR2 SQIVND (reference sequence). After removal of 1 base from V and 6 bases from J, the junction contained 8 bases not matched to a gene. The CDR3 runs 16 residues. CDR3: CASSIGDRVRAGELFF. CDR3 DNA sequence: TGTGCCAGTAGTATAGGCGACAGGGTAAGGGCCGGGGAGCTGTTTTTT.

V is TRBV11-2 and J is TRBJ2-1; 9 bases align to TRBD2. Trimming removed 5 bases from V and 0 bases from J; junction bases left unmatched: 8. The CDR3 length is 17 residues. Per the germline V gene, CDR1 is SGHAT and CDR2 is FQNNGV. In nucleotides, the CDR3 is TGTGCCAGCAGCCGGGGGGGACTAGCCGACTCCTACAATGAGCAGTTCTTC. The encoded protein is CASSRGGLADSYNEQFF.

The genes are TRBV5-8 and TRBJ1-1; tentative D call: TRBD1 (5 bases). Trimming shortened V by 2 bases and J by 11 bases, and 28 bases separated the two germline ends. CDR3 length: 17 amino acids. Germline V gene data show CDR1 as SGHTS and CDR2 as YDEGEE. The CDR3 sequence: CASSFRTRSTSQSLAFF. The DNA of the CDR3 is TGTGCCAGCAGCTTCCGGACACGGAGTACCTCCCAAAGCCTGGCTTTCTTT.

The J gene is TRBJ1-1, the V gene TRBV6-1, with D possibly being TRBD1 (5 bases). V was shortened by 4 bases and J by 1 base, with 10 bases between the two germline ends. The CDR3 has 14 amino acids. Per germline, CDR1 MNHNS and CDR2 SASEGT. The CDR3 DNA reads TGTGCCAGCAGTGTGAGCAGGGCGAACACTGAAGCTTTCTTT. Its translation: CASSVSRANTEAFF.